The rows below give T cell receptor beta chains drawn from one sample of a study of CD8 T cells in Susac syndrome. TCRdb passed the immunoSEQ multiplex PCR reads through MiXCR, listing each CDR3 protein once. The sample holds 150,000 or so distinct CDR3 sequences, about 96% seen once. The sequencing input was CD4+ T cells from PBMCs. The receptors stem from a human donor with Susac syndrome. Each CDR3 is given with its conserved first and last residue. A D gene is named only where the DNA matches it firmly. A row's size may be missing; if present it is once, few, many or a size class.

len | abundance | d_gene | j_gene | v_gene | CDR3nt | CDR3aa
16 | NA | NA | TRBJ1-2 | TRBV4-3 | TGCGCCAGCAGCCAAGAGAGGGCAGCTAGTAACTATGGCTACACCTTC | CASSQERAASNYGYTF
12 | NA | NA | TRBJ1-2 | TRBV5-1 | TGCGCAACGGGCCCCAGCGCCGTTGGCTACACCTTC | CATGPSAVGYTF
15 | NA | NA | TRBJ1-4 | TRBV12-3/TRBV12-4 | TGTGCCAGCAGTTCCCGAACAGGGATCAATGAAAAACTGTTTTTT | CASSSRTGINEKLFF
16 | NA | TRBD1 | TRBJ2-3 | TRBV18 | TGTGCCAGCTCACGGGAAGACAGGGGCGGAACAGATACGCAGTATTTT | CASSREDRGGTDTQYF
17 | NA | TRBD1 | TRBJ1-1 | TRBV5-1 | TGCGCCAGCAGCTTTTGGACAGGGAGGGTGCCCGACACTGAAGCTTTCTTT | CASSFWTGRVPDTEAFF
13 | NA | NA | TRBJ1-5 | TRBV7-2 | TGTGCCAGCAGCGCATACAGGGATCAGCCCCAGCATTTT | CASSAYRDQPQHF
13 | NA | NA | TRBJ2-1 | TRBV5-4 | TGTGCCAGCAGCTTCCAGGGGCGGAATGAGCAGTTCTTC | CASSFQGRNEQFF
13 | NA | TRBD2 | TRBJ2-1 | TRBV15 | TGTGCCACCAGGACTAGCTCCGGCAATGAGCAGTTCTTC | CATRTSSGNEQFF
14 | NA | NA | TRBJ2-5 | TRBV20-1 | TGCAGTGCTAGGTTCAGAAGAGGCCAAGAGACCCAGTACTTC | CSARFRRGQETQYF
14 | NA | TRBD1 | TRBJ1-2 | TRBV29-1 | TGCAGCGTTAAGACAGGGGGCTGGGACTATGGCTACACCTTC | CSVKTGGWDYGYTF
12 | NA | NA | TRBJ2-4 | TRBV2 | TGTGCCACCGGGATAGCCAAAAACATTCAGTACTTC | CATGIAKNIQYF
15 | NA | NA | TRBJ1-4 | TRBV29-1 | TGCAGCGTTGAAAGGTTGGGCGGCCTTAATGAAAAACTGTTTTTT | CSVERLGGLNEKLFF
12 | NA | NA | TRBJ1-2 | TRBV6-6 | TGTGCCAGCAGTTCAGGGTCCTATGGCTACACCTTC | CASSSGSYGYTF
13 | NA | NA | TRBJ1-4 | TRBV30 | TGTGCCTGGAGTGTACTAGAGGGCGAAAAACTGTTTTTT | CAWSVLEGEKLFF
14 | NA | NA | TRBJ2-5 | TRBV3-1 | TGTGCCAGCAGCCAAGAAGGGACTCAAGAGACCCAGTACTTC | CASSQEGTQETQYF
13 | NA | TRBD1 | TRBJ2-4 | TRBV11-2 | TGTGCCAGCAGCTTAGTAGGGGGCGGCATTCAGTACTTC | CASSLVGGGIQYF
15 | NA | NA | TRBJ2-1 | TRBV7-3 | TGTGCCAGCAGCCGGCAGGGAAGCCCCTACAATGAGCAGTTCTTC | CASSRQGSPYNEQFF
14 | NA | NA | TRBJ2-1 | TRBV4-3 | TGCGCCAGCAGCCAAATGTTCTCCTACAATGAGCAGTTCTTC | CASSQMFSYNEQFF
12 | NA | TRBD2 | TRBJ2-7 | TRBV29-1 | TGCAGCGTTGTCCCCTCGGGAGGCGAGCAGTACTTC | CSVVPSGGEQYF
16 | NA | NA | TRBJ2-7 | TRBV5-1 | TGCGCCAGCAGCAGGGGGGAAATCCCTCCCTCCTACGAGCAGTACTTC | CASSRGEIPPSYEQYF
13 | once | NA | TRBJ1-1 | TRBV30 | TGTGCCTGGAGTGCCAGCGGGGGGATTGAAGCTTTCTTT | CAWSASGGIEAFF
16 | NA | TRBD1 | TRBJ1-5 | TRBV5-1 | TGCGCCAGCAGCCCCGGGGACAACAGGGGAAGTCAGCCCCAGCATTTT | CASSPGDNRGSQPQHF
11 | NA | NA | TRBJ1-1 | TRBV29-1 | TGCAGCGTTGTCAGGGCCACTGAAGCTTTCTTT | CSVVRATEAFF
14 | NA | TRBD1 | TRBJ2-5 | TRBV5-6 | TGTGCCAGCAGCAGACAGGGGATAGAAGAGACCCAGTACTTC | CASSRQGIEETQYF
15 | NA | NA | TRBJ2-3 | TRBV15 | TGTGCCACCAGCGATGTCGGGAACCATCAGCGTACGCAGTATTTT | CATSDVGNHQRTQYF
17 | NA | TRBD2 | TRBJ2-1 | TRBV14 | TGTGCCAGCAGCGTCCAACTAGCGGTCCGCTCCTACAATGAGCAGTTCTTC | CASSVQLAVRSYNEQFF
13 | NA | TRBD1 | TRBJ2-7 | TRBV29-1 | TGCAGCGCCGAAGGACAGGGACCCTACGAGCAGTACTTC | CSAEGQGPYEQYF
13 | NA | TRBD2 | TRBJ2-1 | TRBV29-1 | TGCAGCATTCGGAGCGGGGGAGACAATGAGCAGTTCTTC | CSIRSGGDNEQFF
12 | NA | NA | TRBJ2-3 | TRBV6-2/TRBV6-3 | TGTGCCACCCAGAACGCCGCAGATACGCAGTATTTT | CATQNAADTQYF
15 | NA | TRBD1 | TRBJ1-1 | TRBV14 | TGTGCCAGCAGCCAATTCCCCATGGGGACAGCTGAAGCTTTCTTT | CASSQFPMGTAEAFF
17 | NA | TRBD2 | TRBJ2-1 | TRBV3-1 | TGTGCCAGCAGCCATAGCGGGAAACTTATCGCGGACAATGAGCAGTTCTTC | CASSHSGKLIADNEQFF